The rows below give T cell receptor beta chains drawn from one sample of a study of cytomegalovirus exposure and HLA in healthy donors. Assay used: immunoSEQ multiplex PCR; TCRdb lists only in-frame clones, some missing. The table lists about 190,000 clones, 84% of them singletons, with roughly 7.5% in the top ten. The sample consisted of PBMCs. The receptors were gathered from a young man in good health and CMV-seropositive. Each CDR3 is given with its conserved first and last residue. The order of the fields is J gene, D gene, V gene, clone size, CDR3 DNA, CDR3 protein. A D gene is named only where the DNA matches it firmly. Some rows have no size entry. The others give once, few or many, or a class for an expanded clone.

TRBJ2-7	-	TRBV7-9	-	TGTGCCAGCAGCCAGGCCTACGAGCAGTACTTC	CASSQAYEQYF
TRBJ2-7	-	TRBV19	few	TGTGCCAGTAGTATTGGAACAGCAACCACCTACGAGCAGTACTTC	CASSIGTATTYEQYF
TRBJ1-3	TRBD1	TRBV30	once	TGTGCCCAGGGGGCGCCGGGAAACACCATATATTTT	CAQGAPGNTIYF
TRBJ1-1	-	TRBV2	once	TGTGCCAGCAGTGAAGGTAGAAGTCGGGTCACTGAAGCTTTCTTT	CASSEGRSRVTEAFF
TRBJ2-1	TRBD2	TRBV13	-	TGTGCCAGCAGTACCCGGGCTAGCGGGGGCTCCTACAATGAGCAGTTCTTC	CASSTRASGGSYNEQFF
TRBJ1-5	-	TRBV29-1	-	TGCAGCGTTGCGGGCGGGTTCAGTCAGCCCCAGCATTTT	CSVAGGFSQPQHF
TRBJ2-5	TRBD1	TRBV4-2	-	TGTGCCAGCAGCCACGAAAGACAGGGTAAAGAGACCCAGTACTTC	CASSHERQGKETQYF
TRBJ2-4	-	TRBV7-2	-	TGTGCCAGCAACGAACTAGCCAAAAACATTCAGTACTTC	CASNELAKNIQYF
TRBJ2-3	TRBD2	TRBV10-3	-	TGTGCCATCAGGGGGCTGACTAGCGGGAGCCCCGGCACAGATACGCAGTATTTT	CAIRGLTSGSPGTDTQYF
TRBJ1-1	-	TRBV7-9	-	TGTGCCAGCAGCCCCAACCTGGTAGTGGCTGAAGCTTTCTTT	CASSPNLVVAEAFF
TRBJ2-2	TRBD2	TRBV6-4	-	TGTGCCAGCAGTGCCGAGGGACTAGCGGGAGCCGGGGAGCTGTTTTTT	CASSAEGLAGAGELFF
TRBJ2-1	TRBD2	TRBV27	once	TGTGCCAGCAGAACTAGCGGGACTCCGAGCTCCTACAATGAGCAGTTCTTC	CASRTSGTPSSYNEQFF
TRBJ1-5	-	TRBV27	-	TGTGCCAGCAGTCTAGGGACATCCTCTAATCAGCCCCAGCATTTT	CASSLGTSSNQPQHF
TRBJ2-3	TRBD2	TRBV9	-	TGTGCCAGCAGCGCCACCGGGACTAGCGTTTTCTGGGGCTCAGATACGCAGTATTTT	CASSATGTSVFWGSDTQYF
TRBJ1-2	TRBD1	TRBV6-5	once	TGTGCCAGCAGTCCCCGGACAGGGGGACCAGGTGGCTACACCTTC	CASSPRTGGPGGYTF
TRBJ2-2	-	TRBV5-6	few	TGTGCCAGCAGCAGGGACACAAACACCGGGGAGCTGTTTTTT	CASSRDTNTGELFF
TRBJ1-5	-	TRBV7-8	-	TGTGCCAGCAGCCTGGACAGTAGTAGCAATCAGCCCCAGCATTTT	CASSLDSSSNQPQHF
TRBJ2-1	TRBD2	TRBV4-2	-	TGTGCCAGCAGCCAAGAATGGCGGGAGGGCGAGCAGTTCTTC	CASSQEWREGEQFF
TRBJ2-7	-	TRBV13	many	TGTGCCAGCAGCTCCCGCGGCTCCTACGAGCAGTACTTC	CASSSRGSYEQYF
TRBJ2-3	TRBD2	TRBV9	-	TGTGCCAGCAGCACCGGGACTAGCTCGGCAGATACGCAGTATTTT	CASSTGTSSADTQYF
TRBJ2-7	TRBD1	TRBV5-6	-	TGTGCCAGCAGCTTGGGGACAGGGTTCAGTGAGCAGTACTTC	CASSLGTGFSEQYF
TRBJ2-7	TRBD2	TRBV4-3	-	TGCGCCAGCAGCCAAAAAGTCTCCTTGGGACTAGCGGAGACCTACGAGCAGTACTTC	CASSQKVSLGLAETYEQYF
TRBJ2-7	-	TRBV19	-	TGTGCCAGTAGCCCTAGCTCCGGGTTTGGGAACGAGCAGTACTTC	CASSPSSGFGNEQYF
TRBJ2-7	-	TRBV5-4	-	TGTGCCAGCGCTCAGGGGCTATCCCACGAGCAGTACTTC	CASAQGLSHEQYF
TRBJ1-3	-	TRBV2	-	TGTGCCAGCAGTTACAGGGGAAACACCATATATTTT	CASSYRGNTIYF
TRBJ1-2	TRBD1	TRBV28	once	TGTGCCACTCGGGACAGAAACTATGGCTACACCTTC	CATRDRNYGYTF
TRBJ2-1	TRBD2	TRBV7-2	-	TGTGCCAGCAGCACCCAAAAGAACACTAGCGGGACGTTGAGGGAGCAGTTCTTC	CASSTQKNTSGTLREQFF
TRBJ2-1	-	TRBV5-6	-	TGTGCCAGCAGCCCAATGACCGGGACACCTAACAATGAGCAGTTCTTC	CASSPMTGTPNNEQFF
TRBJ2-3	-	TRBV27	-	TGTGCCAGCAGTAGTCTAGCCCCAAGGTCTAGCACAGATACGCAGTATTTT	CASSSLAPRSSTDTQYF
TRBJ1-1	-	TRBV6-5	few	TGTGCCAGCAGTTACGTGGAGTCGACTGAAGCTTTCTTT	CASSYVESTEAFF
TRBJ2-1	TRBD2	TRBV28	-	TGTGCCAGCAGCCTTACTAGCGGGAGGGCTGGTGAGCAGTTCTTC	CASSLTSGRAGEQFF
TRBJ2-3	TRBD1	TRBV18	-	TGTGCCAGCTCACCACGTTGGACAGGACCTCAGGATACGCAGTATTTT	CASSPRWTGPQDTQYF
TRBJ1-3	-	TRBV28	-	TGTGCCAGCAGTTTGGAGCTCTCTGGAAACACCATATATTTT	CASSLELSGNTIYF
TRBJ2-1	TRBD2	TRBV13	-	TGTGCCAGCAGCTTAGGCCTAGCGGGGGGCATAGGGTTCTTC	CASSLGLAGGIGFF
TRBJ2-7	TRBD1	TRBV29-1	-	TGCAGCGTTCGGACAGGGTCCTACGAGCAGTACTTC	CSVRTGSYEQYF
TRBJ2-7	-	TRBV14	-	TGTGCCAGCAGCCAAGCCACAACCGGGGCCTACGAGCAGTACTTC	CASSQATTGAYEQYF
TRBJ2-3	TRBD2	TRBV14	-	TGTGCCAGCAGCCCTCGACTAGCGGGATTCCGAGGAACGCAGTATTTT	CASSPRLAGFRGTQYF
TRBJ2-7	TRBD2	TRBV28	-	TGTGCCAGCAGTTCTCAAGCGGGACGGTACGAGCAGTACTTC	CASSSQAGRYEQYF
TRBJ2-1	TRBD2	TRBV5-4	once	TGTGCCAGCAGCCGCGGGACTAGCGGGAGGGAGGATGAGCAGTTCTTC	CASSRGTSGREDEQFF
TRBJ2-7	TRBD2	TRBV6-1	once	TGTGCCAGCAGTGGGTCGACTAGCGGGATGAGGGAGCAGTACTTC	CASSGSTSGMREQYF
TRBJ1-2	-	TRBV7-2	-	TGTGCCAGCAGCTTTGAACAGGCCCCTGCCTATGGCTACACCTTC	CASSFEQAPAYGYTF
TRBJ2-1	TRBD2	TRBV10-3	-	TGTGCCATCAAAGGACTTTCGGGGGGCAATGAGCAGTTCTTC	CAIKGLSGGNEQFF
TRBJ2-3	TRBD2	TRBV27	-	TGTGCCAGCAGTTCGGCGGGAGGGCCCGATACGCAGTATTTT	CASSSAGGPDTQYF
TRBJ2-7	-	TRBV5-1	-	TGCGCCAGCAGCTTGTCCCGTCCAGGGGCCTCCCTCGAGCAGTACTTC	CASSLSRPGASLEQYF
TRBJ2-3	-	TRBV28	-	TGTGCCAGCAGTCCACGAGGTAGCACAGATACGCAGTATTTT	CASSPRGSTDTQYF
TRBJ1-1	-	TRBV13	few	TGTGCCAGCAGCCGGGACCCAGGGAGGCCCTCCGCTGAAGCTTTCTTT	CASSRDPGRPSAEAFF
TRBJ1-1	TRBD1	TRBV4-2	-	TGTGCCAGCAGCCATTCAACCGGGACAGATATTGAAGCTTTCTTT	CASSHSTGTDIEAFF
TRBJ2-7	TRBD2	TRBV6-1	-	TGTGCCAGCAGTGAAGAGTCGGGAGGTCCCTACGAGCAGTACTTC	CASSEESGGPYEQYF
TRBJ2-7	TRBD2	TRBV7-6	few	TGTGCCAGCAGCTTAGGGGGAGCGGGGGCCTACGAGCAGTACTTC	CASSLGGAGAYEQYF